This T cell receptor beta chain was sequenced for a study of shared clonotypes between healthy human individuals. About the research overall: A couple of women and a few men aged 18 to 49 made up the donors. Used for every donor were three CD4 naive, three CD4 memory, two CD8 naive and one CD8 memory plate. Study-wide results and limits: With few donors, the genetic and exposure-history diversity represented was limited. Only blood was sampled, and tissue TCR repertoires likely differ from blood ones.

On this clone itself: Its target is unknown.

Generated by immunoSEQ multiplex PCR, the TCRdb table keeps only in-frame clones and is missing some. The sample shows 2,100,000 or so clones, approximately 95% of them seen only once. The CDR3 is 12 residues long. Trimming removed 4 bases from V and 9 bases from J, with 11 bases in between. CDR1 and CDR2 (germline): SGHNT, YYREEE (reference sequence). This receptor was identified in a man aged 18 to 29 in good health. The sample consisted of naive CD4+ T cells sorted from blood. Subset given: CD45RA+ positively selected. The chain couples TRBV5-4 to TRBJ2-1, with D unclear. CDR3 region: CASSDPVGEQFF. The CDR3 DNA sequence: TGTGCCAGCAGCGACCCCGTTGGTGAGCAGTTCTTC.